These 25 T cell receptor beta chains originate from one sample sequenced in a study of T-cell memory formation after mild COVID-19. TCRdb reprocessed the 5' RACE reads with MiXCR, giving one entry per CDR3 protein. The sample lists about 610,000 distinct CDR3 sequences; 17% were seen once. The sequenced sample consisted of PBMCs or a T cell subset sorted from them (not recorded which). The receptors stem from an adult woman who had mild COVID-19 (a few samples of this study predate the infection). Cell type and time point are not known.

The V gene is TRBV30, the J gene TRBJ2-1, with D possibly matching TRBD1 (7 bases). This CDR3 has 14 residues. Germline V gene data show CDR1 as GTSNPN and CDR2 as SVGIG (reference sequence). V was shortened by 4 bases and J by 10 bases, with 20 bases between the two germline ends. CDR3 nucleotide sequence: TGTGCCTGGACCCTACAGGGGCGACTAGGCGAGCAGTTCTTC. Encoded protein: CAWTLQGRLGEQFF.

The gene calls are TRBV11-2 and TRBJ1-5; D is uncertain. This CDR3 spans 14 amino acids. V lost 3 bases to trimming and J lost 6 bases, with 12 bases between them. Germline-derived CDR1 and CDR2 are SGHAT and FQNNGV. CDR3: CASSLGGTSQPQHF. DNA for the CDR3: TGTGCCAGCAGCTTGGGCGGTACGAGTCAGCCCCAGCATTTT.

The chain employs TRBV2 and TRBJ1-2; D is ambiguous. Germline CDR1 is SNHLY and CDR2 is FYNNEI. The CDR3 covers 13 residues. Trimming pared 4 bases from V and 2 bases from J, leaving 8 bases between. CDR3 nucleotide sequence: TGTGCCAGCAGTGGGCCAGTGAACTATGGCTACACCTTC. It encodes CASSGPVNYGYTF.

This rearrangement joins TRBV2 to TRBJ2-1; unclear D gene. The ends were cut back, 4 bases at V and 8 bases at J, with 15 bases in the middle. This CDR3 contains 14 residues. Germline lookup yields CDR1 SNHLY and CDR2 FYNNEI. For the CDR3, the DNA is TGTGCCAGCAGTGCAGTGGAAGGTGGGCATGAGCAGTTCTTC. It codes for CASSAVEGGHEQFF.

The DNA for the CDR3 is TGCGCCAGCAGCGACAGGGGGCCGGAGACCCAGTACTTC. This gives the protein CASSDRGPETQYF. V usage is TRBV5-1 and J usage is TRBJ2-5; 10 bases map to TRBD1. The length of the CDR3 is 13 residues. CDR1 SGHRS and CDR2 YFSETQ come from the germline V gene. The trim removed 4 bases at V and 5 bases at J, leaving 2 bases unmatched.

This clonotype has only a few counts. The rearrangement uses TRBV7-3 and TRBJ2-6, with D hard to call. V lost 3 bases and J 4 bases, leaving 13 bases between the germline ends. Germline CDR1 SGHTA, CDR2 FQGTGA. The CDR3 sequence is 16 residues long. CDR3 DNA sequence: TGTGCCAGCAGCTTTCCGGAAGCGTCCGGGGCCAACGTCCTGACTTTC. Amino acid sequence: CASSFPEASGANVLTF.

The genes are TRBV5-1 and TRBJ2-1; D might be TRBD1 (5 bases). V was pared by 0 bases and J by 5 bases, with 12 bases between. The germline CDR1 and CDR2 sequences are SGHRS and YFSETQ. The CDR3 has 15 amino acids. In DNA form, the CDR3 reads TGCGCCAGCAGCTTGGTATGGAAGGGGAACAATGAGCAGTTCTTC. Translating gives CASSLVWKGNNEQFF.

The CDR3 reads CATADSPIGALHF. CDR3 in DNA: TGTGCCACGGCGGACTCCCCAATTGGAGCCCTCCACTTT. This chain links TRBV15 with TRBJ1-6; no clear D gene. CDR1 LNHNV and CDR2 YYDKDF come from the germline V gene (reference sequence). The CDR3 length is 13 residues. Deletions cut 9 bases from V and 14 bases from J, with 20 bases between.

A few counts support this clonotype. CDR3 sequence (DNA): TGCAGTGCTAGAGATTCCGCCCTCTACGAGCAGTACTTC. It codes for CSARDSALYEQYF. The chain carries TRBV20-1 and TRBJ2-7; D unresolved. V dropped 0 bases and J dropped 3 bases, with 9 bases sitting between them. The CDR3 contains 13 residues. Germline CDR1 and CDR2: DFQATT and SNEGSKA (reference sequence).

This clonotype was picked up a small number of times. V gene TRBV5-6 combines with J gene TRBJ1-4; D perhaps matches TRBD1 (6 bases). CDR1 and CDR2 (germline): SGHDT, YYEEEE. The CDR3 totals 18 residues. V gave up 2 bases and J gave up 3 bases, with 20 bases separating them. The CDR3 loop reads CASSFVQGPRGANEKLFF. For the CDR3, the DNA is TGTGCCAGCAGCTTTGTTCAGGGGCCCCGGGGGGCTAATGAAAAACTGTTTTTT.

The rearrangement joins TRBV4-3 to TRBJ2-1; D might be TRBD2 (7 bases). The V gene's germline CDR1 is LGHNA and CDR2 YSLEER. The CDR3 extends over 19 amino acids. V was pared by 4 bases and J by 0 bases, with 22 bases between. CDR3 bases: TGCGCCAGCAGCCTCTCTCCCCGCGGGGGCCTGAGCTCCTACAATGAGCAGTTCTTC. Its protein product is CASSLSPRGGLSSYNEQFF.

The CDR3 coding sequence is TGTGCCAGCAGCCTCGGGGCCAGTGGCACAGATACGCAGTATTTT. Residues: CASSLGASGTDTQYF. The J gene is TRBJ2-3, the V gene TRBV3-1; D assignment may be TRBD1 or TRBD2 (5 bases each). V was trimmed by 4 bases and J by 1 base, leaving 12 bases between them. CDR1 is LGHDT and CDR2 is YNNKEL in the germline V gene (reference sequence). This CDR3 is built from 15 residues.

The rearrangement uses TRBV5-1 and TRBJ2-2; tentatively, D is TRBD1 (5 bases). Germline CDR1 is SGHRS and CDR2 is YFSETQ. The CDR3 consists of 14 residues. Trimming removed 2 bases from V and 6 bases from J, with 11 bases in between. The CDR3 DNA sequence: TGCGCCAGCAGCTTCCAGGGATTGGCCGGGGAGCTGTTTTTT. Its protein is CASSFQGLAGELFF.

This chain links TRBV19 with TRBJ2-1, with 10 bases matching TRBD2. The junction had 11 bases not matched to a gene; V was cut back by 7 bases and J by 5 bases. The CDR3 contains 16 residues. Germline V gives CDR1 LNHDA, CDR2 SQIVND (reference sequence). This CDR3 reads CASTPGLLAGDNEQFF. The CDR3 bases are TGTGCCAGTACTCCCGGGTTGCTAGCGGGGGACAATGAGCAGTTCTTC.

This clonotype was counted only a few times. The DNA for the CDR3 is TGTGCCAGCCGACCCCCGTTTGGGGTGGACTACAATGAGCAGTTCTTC. As protein: CASRPPFGVDYNEQFF. V and J are TRBV6-1 and TRBJ2-1, with no clear D. Germline V gene sequence: CDR1 MNHNS, CDR2 SASEGT. CDR3 length: 16 amino acids. V lost 8 bases, J lost 3 bases, and 20 bases lay in between.

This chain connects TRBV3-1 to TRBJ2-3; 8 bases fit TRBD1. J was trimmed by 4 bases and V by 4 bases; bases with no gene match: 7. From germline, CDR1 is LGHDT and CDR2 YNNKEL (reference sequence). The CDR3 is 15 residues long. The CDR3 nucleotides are TGTGCCAGCAGCCCGCAGGGGGCTTGGGCAGATACGCAGTATTTT. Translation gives CASSPQGAWADTQYF.

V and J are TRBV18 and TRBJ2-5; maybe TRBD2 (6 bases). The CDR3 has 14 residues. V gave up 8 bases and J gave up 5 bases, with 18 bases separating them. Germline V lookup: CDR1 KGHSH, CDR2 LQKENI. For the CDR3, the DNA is TGTGCCAGCACGAACGGGCGGGAAGGCGAGACCCAGTACTTC. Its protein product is CASTNGREGETQYF.

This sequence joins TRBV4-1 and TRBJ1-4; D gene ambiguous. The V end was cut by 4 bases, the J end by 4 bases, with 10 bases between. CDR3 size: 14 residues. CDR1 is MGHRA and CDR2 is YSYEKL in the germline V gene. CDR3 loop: CASSLSRNNEKLFF. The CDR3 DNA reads TGCGCCAGCAGCCTAAGCCGTAATAATGAAAAACTGTTTTTT.

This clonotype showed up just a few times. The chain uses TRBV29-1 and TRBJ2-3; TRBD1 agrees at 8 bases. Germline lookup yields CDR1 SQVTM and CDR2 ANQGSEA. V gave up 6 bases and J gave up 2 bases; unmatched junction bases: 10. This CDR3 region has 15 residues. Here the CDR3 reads CSVQPTGVVTDTQYF. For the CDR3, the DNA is TGCAGCGTACAACCGACAGGGGTAGTCACAGATACGCAGTATTTT.

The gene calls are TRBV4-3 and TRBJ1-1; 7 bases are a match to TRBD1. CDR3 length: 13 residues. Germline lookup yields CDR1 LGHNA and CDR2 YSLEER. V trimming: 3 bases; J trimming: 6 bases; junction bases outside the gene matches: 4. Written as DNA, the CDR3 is TGCGCCAGCAGCCAGGTACAGGGGTCTGAAGCTTTCTTT. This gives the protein CASSQVQGSEAFF.

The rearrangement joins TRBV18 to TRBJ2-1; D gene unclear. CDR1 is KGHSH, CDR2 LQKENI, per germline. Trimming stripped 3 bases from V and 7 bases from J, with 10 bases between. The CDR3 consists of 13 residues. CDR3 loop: CASSPEGLNEQFF. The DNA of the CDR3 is TGTGCCAGCTCACCGGAAGGGTTGAATGAGCAGTTCTTC.

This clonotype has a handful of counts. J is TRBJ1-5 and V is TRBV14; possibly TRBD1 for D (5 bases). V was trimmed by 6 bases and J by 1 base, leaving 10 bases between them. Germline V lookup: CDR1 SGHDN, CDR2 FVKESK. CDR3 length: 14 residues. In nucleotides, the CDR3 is TGTGCCAGCAGTCCCGGGACGAGCAATCAGCCCCAGCATTTT. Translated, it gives CASSPGTSNQPQHF.

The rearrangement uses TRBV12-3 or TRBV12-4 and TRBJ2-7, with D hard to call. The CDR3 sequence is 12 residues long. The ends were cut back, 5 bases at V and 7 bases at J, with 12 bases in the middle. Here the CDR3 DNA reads TGTGCCAGCAGTCCGCCATCCTGGGAGCAGTACTTC. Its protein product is CASSPPSWEQYF.

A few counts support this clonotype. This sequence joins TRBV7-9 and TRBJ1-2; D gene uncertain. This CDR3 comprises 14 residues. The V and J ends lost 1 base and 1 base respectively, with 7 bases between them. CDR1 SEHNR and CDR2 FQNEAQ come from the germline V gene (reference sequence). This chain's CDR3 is CASSLGQDNYGYTF. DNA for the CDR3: TGTGCCAGCAGCTTAGGGCAAGATAACTATGGCTACACCTTC.

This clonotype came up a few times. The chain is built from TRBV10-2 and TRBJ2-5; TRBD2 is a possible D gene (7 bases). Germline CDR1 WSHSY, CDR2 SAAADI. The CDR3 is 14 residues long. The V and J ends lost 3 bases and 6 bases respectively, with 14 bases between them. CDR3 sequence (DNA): TGCGCCAGCAGTGATGGGGGGGCCGGGCAGACCCAGTACTTC. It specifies CASSDGGAGQTQYF.